The rows below give T cell receptor beta chains drawn from one sample of a study of T cell repertoires in cytomegalovirus infection. TCRdb reprocessed the reads with MiXCR, giving one entry per CDR3 protein. The sample includes 740,000 or so distinct CDR3 sequences, approximately 40% of them seen just once. Sequenced material: PBMCs. The receptors come from a human donor in good health (CMV status not recorded). Some clones in this sample may be carry-over from other donors' samples. Both conserved end residues are part of each CDR3. The order of the fields is V gene, CDR3 protein.

TRBV5-1,CASSLSPGGEGYTF
TRBV7-2,CASSLAVIGLGYTF
TRBV12-3/TRBV12-4,CASSGQGTNTEAFF
TRBV28,CATQRGVLAGAYEQYF
TRBV28,CASSGQAHQPQHF
TRBV10-3,CAMQDSLNTEAFF
TRBV5-1,CASSSSGRMNTEAFF
TRBV7-2,CASSLRGAGSYEQYF
TRBV20-1,CSALSGRLNNEQFF
TRBV7-9,CAIKAWGSTDTQYF
TRBV28,CASSPFGTGPQPQHF
TRBV7-9,CASSYGTGSYNEQFF
TRBV20-1,CSARDRYSDLQGEKLFF
TRBV7-2,CASSLSPGFIGETQYF
TRBV28,CASSLWTGGGYTF
TRBV7-9,CASSPQKTQYF
TRBV20-1,CSASEREHVHEQYF
TRBV11-2,CASSYLDGLSGYTF
TRBV10-1,CASRGLGGPHRGQPQHF
TRBV3-1,CASSQGGGVGQPQHF
TRBV11-2,CASSLRRQGWGEKLFF
TRBV20-1,CSATDRRDTEAFF
TRBV7-3,CASSSGLAGAPLQFF
TRBV5-1,CASSLVGTVGGDEQFF
TRBV11-2,CASRDVEAGVTDTQYF
TRBV20-1,CSARTRPGQGNQPQHF
TRBV11-1,CASSLWLSGRNTGELFF
TRBV6-1,CASKYYRDVGTDTQYF
TRBV2,CASSGQEFNSPLHF
TRBV10-3,CAISESDGPAAQHF
TRBV4-1,CASSQLDSRTDTQYF
TRBV10-3,CAISGTGGDEKLFF
TRBV6-6,CASSRITGVPQPQHF
TRBV29-1,CSVGIRTGAGELFF
TRBV28,CASSHDRVLGDTQYF
TRBV6-2/TRBV6-3,CASSSKTTGTHEQYF
TRBV7-8,CASSRDRASDTYEQYF
TRBV12-3/TRBV12-4,CASSLGSGQYF
TRBV7-9,CASSRRREGSGNTIYF
TRBV7-2,CASSLGSGGLEFF
TRBV19,CASSLVSGEGNTEAFF
TRBV7-6,CSSSRQGNQPHHF
TRBV7-2,CASSLGGNSNQPQHF
TRBV2,CASSNRAYNEQFF
TRBV2,CASTRDGKNTEAFF
TRBV7-9,CASSLAGVASYNEQFF
TRBV6-1,CASSEGHLSYNEQFF
TRBV5-5,CASSWDRVSDEQYF
TRBV24-1,CATSDSWGTGSANEQFF